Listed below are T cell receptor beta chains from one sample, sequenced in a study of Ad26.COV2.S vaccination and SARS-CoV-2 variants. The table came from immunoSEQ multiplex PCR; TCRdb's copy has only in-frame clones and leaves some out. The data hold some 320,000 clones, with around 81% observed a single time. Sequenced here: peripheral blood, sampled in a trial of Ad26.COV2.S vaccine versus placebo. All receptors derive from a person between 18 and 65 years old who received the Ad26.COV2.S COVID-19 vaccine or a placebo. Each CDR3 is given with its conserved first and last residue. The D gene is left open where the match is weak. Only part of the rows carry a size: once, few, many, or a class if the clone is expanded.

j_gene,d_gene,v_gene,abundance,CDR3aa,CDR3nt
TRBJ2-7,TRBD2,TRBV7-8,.,CASSWGGGTNEQYF,TGTGCCAGCAGCTGGGGCGGGGGTACTAACGAGCAGTACTTC
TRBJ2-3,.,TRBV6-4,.,CASSDGWRADTQYF,TGTGCCAGCAGTGACGGTTGGCGTGCAGATACGCAGTATTTT
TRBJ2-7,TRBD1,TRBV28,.,CASRRDRGLGEQYF,TGTGCCAGCCGACGGGACAGGGGGTTAGGCGAGCAGTACTTC
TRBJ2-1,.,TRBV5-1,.,CASSLGQGSSEQFF,TGCGCCAGCAGCTTGGGTCAGGGATCAAGTGAGCAGTTCTTC
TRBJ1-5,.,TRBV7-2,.,CASSLGFPENQPQHF,TGTGCCAGCAGCTTAGGGTTTCCAGAGAATCAGCCCCAGCATTTT
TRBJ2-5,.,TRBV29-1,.,CSVPKSEEETQYF,TGCAGCGTTCCAAAGTCGGAAGAAGAGACCCAGTACTTC
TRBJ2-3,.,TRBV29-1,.,CSVSDRLNPRFTDTQYF,TGCAGCGTTTCGGACAGACTGAATCCGAGGTTCACAGATACGCAGTATTTT
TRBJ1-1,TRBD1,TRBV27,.,CASTPGGGNTEAFF,TGTGCCAGCACCCCTGGAGGGGGCAACACTGAAGCTTTCTTT
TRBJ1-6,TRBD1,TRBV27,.,CASFSLNRGTYNSPLHF,TGTGCCAGCTTTTCCTTAAACAGGGGGACCTATAATTCACCCCTCCACTTT
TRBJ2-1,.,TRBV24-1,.,CATSDGGVSYNEQFF,TGTGCCACCAGTGACGGCGGGGTCTCCTACAATGAGCAGTTCTTC
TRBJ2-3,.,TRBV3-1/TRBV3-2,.,CASSQELASNTDTQYF,TGTGCCAGCAGCCAAGAATTAGCGAGTAACACAGATACGCAGTATTTT
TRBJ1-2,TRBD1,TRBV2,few,CASSPTGNYGYTF,TGTGCCAGCAGTCCGACAGGGAACTATGGCTACACCTTC
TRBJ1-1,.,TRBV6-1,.,CASSDRTRNRLNTEAFF,TGTGCCAGCAGTGACAGAACGAGAAACAGGTTGAACACTGAAGCTTTCTTT
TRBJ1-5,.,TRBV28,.,CASSYGSNWSNQPQHF,TGTGCCAGCAGTTATGGATCCAACTGGAGCAATCAGCCCCAGCATTTT
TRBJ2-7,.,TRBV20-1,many,CRTESSYEQYF,TGCAGGACAGAGAGCTCCTACGAGCAGTACTTC
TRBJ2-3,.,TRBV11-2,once,CASSLVLDFTDTQYF,TGTGCCAGCAGCTTAGTTCTGGACTTCACAGATACGCAGTATTTT